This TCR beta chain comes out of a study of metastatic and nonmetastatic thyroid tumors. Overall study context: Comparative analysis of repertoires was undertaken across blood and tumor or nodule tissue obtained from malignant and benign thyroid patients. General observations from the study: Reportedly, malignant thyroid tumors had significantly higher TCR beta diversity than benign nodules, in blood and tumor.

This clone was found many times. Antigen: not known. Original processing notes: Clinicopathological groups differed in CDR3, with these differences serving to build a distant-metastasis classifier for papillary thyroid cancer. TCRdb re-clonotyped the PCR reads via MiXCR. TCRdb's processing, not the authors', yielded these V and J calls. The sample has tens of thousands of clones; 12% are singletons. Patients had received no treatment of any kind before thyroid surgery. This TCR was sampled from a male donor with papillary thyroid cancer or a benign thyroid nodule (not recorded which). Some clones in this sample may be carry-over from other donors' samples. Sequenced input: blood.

CDR3 residues: CSAILAVTQYF. CDR3 coding DNA: TGCAGTGCCATTCTAGCGGTTACGCAGTATTTT. The chain employs TRBV20-1 and TRBJ2-3; 7 nucleotides line up with TRBD2. The junction had 5 bases not matched to a gene; V was cut back by 6 bases and J by 8 bases. The length of the CDR3 is 11 residues. Germline-derived CDR1 and CDR2 are DFQATT and SNEGSKA (reference sequence).